This T cell receptor beta chain stems from a study of T cell changes during pregnancy in multiple sclerosis. TCRdb keeps only in-frame clones here, not all; method: immunoSEQ multiplex PCR. Counted here are 60,000 to 65,000 clones, more than 90% occurring once; the ten biggest clones make up roughly 1.3%. CDR3 length equals 16 residues. V lost 6 bases, J lost 2 bases, and 7 bases stayed unmatched. Per the germline V gene, CDR1 is SNHLY and CDR2 is FYNNEI. The V and J genes are TRBV2 and TRBJ2-3, with 11 bases lining up with TRBD2. This specimen was peripheral blood, taken in the second trimester of pregnancy. This clonotype was obtained from a female donor with multiple sclerosis, enrolled in a pregnancy study. As DNA, the CDR3 is TGTGCCAGCAGGCGCGGGACTAGCGGAGACACAGATACGCAGTATTTT. It encodes CASRRGTSGDTDTQYF.